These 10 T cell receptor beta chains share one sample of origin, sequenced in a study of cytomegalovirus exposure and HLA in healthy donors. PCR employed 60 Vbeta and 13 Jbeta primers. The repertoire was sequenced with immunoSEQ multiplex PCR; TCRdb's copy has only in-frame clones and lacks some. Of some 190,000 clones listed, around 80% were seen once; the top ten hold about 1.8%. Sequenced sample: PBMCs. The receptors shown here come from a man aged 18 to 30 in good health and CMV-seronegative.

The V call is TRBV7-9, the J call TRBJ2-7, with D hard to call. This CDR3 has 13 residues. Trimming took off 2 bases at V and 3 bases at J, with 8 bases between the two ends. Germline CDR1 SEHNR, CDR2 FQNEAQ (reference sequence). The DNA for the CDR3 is TGTGCCAGCAGCTTATTGGGCCTCTACGAGCAGTACTTC. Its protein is CASSLLGLYEQYF.

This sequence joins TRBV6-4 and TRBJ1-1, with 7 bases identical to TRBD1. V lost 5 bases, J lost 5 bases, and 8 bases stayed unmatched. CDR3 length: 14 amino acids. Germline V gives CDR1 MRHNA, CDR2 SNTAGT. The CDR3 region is CASSPSTGKTEAFF. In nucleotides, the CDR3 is TGTGCCAGCAGTCCTTCGACAGGGAAAACTGAAGCTTTCTTT.

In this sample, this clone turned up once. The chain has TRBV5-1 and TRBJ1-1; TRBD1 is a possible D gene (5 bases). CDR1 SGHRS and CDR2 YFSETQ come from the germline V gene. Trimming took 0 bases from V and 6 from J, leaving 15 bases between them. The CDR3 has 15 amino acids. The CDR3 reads CASSLAGQGSAEAFF. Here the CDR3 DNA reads TGCGCCAGCAGCTTGGCCGGTCAGGGTTCGGCTGAAGCTTTCTTT.

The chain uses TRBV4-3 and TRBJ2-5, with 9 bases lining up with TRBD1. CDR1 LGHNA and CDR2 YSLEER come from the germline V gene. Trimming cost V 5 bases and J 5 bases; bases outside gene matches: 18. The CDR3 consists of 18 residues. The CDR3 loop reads CASSFGTGKTTTGETQYF. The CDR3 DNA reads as TGCGCCAGCAGCTTCGGGACAGGGAAGACAACTACGGGGGAGACCCAGTACTTC.

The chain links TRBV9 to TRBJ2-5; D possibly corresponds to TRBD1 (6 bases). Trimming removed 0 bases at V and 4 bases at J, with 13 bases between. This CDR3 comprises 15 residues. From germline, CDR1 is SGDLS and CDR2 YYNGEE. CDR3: CASSVGAGAGETQYF. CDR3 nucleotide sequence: TGTGCCAGCAGCGTAGGGGCAGGGGCGGGAGAGACCCAGTACTTC.

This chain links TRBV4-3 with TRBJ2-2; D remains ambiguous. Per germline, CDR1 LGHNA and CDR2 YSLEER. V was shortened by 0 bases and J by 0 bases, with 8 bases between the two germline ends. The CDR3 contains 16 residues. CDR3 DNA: TGCGCCAGCAGCCAAGAAGCGTACGCGAACACCGGGGAGCTGTTTTTT. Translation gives CASSQEAYANTGELFF.

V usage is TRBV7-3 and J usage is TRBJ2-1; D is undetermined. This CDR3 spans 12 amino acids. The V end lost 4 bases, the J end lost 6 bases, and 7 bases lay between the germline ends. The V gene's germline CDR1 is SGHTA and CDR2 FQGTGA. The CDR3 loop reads CASSSASNEQFF. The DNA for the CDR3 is TGTGCCAGCAGCTCAGCGAGCAATGAGCAGTTCTTC.

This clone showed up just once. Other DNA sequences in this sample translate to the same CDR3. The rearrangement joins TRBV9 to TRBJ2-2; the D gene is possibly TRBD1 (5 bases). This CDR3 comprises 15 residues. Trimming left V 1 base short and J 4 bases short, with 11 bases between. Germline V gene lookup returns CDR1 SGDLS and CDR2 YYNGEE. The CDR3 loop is CASSVKGASTGELFF. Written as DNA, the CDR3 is TGTGCCAGCAGCGTAAAAGGGGCGAGCACCGGGGAGCTGTTTTTT.

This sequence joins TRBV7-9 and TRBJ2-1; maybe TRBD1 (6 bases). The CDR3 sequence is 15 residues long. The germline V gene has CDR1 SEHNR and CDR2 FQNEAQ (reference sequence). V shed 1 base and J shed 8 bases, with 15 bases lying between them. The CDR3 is CASSLGWQGIDEQFF. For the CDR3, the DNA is TGTGCCAGCAGCTTAGGCTGGCAGGGGATAGATGAGCAGTTCTTC.

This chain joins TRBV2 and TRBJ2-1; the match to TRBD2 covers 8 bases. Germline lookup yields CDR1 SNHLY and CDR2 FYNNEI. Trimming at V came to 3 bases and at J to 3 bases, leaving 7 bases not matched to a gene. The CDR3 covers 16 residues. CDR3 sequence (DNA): TGTGCCAGCAGTGATAAGCTAGCGGGCTACTACAATGAGCAGTTCTTC. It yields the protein CASSDKLAGYYNEQFF.